A single sample gave rise to the 26 T cell receptor beta chains below, sequenced in a study of blood T cells in healthy people across ages. It was with a sample-barcoded 5' primer and a J-beta primer mix that a second PCR of roughly 7 to 12 cycles was run. Each CDR3 protein gets one entry after TCRdb re-called the 5' RACE reads with MiXCR. The sample carries 550,000 to 700,000 distinct CDR3 sequences, 27% recorded once. Input material: blood. The receptors were gathered from a woman in her sixties or seventies in good health.

This sequence joins TRBV4-2 and TRBJ1-2; D gene uncertain. This CDR3 spans 13 amino acids. With 0 bases removed from V and 2 bases from J, the gap between germline ends came to 4 bases. From germline, CDR1 is LGHNA and CDR2 YNFKEQ. The CDR3 sequence is CASSQESNYGYTF. The CDR3 DNA sequence: TGTGCCAGCAGCCAAGAATCCAACTATGGCTACACCTTC.

V usage is TRBV5-1 and J usage is TRBJ2-3, with a tentative D call TRBD2 (6 bases). The germline V gene has CDR1 SGHRS and CDR2 YFSETQ. Trimming removed 4 bases at V and 1 base at J, with 10 bases between. The CDR3 length is 14 residues. The CDR3 is CASSTGTGTDTQYF. CDR3 nucleotide sequence: TGCGCCAGCAGCACCGGGACTGGCACAGATACGCAGTATTTT.

The chain uses TRBV4-2 and TRBJ2-2, with 12 bases lining up with TRBD2. The J segment lost 5 bases and the V segment lost 1 base, leaving 5 bases of the junction unmatched. Germline V lookup: CDR1 LGHNA, CDR2 YNFKEQ. The CDR3 has 17 residues. The CDR3 loop is CASSQGVGTSGTGELFF. As DNA, the CDR3 is TGTGCCAGCAGCCAAGGGGTCGGGACTAGCGGGACCGGGGAGCTGTTTTTT.

This clonotype appeared a few times. This chain joins TRBV7-9 and TRBJ1-3, with D unresolved. The germline V gene has CDR1 SEHNR and CDR2 FQNEAQ (reference sequence). V was shortened by 2 bases and J by 1 base, with 6 bases between the two germline ends. The CDR3 is 14 amino acids. The DNA of the CDR3 is TGTGCCAGCAGCTTACGGGAGTCTGGAAACACCATATATTTT. It codes for CASSLRESGNTIYF.

The chain has TRBV20-1 and TRBJ1-1; D remains ambiguous. CDR3 length: 12 residues. Trimming pared 3 bases from V and 0 bases from J, leaving 5 bases between. CDR1 and CDR2 from the germline V gene are DFQATT and SNEGSKA (reference sequence). For the CDR3, the DNA is TGCAGTGCTAGTGCCATGAACACTGAAGCTTTCTTT. Its protein is CSASAMNTEAFF.

The chain carries TRBV12-3 or TRBV12-4 and TRBJ2-1; the match to TRBD1 covers 8 bases. The CDR3 extends over 14 amino acids. The junction had 7 bases not matched to a gene; V was cut back by 5 bases and J by 7 bases. The CDR3 sequence is CASSPVDRGNEQFF. CDR3 DNA: TGTGCCAGCAGTCCAGTAGACAGGGGAAATGAGCAGTTCTTC.

The rearrangement links TRBV7-8 to TRBJ1-2; D is uncertain. The CDR3 loop spans 13 amino acids. CDR1 and CDR2 from the germline V gene are SGHVS and FQNEAQ. The V gene lost 7 bases and the J gene lost 2 bases, with 11 bases spanning the gap. In nucleotides, the CDR3 is TGTGCCAGCACGAGCGGGATAAACTATGGCTACACCTTC. Amino acid sequence: CASTSGINYGYTF. Looking up the rest from reference TRBV7-8 and TRBJ1-2 gives the full variable domain: GAGVSQSPRYKVAKRGQDVALRCDPISGHVSLFWYQQALGQGPEFLTYFQNEAQLDKSGLPSDRFFAERPEGSVSTLKIQRTQQEDSAVYLCASTSGINYGYTFGSGTRLTVV.

This clonotype was seen a few times. The chain uses TRBV7-2 and TRBJ2-5, with a possible D match to TRBD2 (5 bases). There are 17 residues in the CDR3. V was pared by 1 base and J by 2 bases, with 17 bases between. The germline CDR1 and CDR2 sequences are SGHTA and FQGNSA. The CDR3 loop reads CASSLDRWRTSQETQYF. The CDR3 DNA is TGTGCCAGCAGCTTAGATCGTTGGAGGACTTCACAAGAGACCCAGTACTTC. Full variable domain (missing parts from reference TRBV7-2 and TRBJ2-5): GAGVSQSPSNKVTEKGKDVELRCDPISGHTALYWYRQSLGQGLEFLIYFQGNSAPDKSGLPSDRFSAERTGGSVSTLTIQRTQQEDSAVYLCASSLDRWRTSQETQYFGPGTRLLVL.

The chain recombines TRBV6-1 with TRBJ2-5; TRBD1 agrees at 8 bases. Trimming removed 6 bases from V and 4 bases from J; junction bases left unmatched: 13. CDR1 MNHNS and CDR2 SASEGT come from the germline V gene. The CDR3 contains 16 residues. CDR3 sequence reads: CASSADRGAHRETQYF. The CDR3 DNA sequence: TGTGCCAGCAGCGCCGACAGGGGAGCCCACCGAGAGACCCAGTACTTC.

The CDR3 here is CASIPPGLARAETQYF. The DNA of the CDR3 is TGTGCCAGCATTCCCCCGGGACTAGCGAGGGCAGAGACCCAGTACTTC. The chain uses TRBV2 and TRBJ2-5; 10 bases agree with TRBD2. Losses at the gene ends were 7 bases for V and 4 bases for J; bases not matched to a gene: 12. CDR1 and CDR2 (germline): SNHLY, FYNNEI. The CDR3 loop spans 16 amino acids. Full variable domain (missing parts from reference TRBV2 and TRBJ2-5): EPEVTQTPSHQVTQMGQEVILRCVPISNHLYFYWYRQILGQKVEFLVSFYNNEISEKSEIFDDQFSVERPDGSNFTLKIRSTKLEDSAMYFCASIPPGLARAETQYFGPGTRLLVL.

The chain carries TRBV20-1 and TRBJ2-4; 11 bases line up with TRBD1. J lost 8 bases, V lost 5 bases, and 5 bases had no gene match. Germline V gives CDR1 DFQATT, CDR2 SNEGSKA (reference sequence). The CDR3 runs to 13 residues. The CDR3 bases are TGCAGTGCTCCCGGGACAGGGGGATACATTCAGTACTTC. This gives the protein CSAPGTGGYIQYF.

This rearrangement joins TRBV4-1 to TRBJ1-1, with D perhaps matching TRBD1 (6 bases). Germline loops: CDR1 MGHRA, CDR2 YSYEKL. The V end lost 3 bases, the J end lost 7 bases, and 15 bases lay between the germline ends. The CDR3 sequence is 14 residues long. The CDR3 region is CASSQGGGGVEAFF. The CDR3 coding sequence is TGCGCCAGCAGCCAGGGGGGCGGAGGGGTTGAAGCTTTCTTT.

The rearrangement joins TRBV7-2 to TRBJ2-1; either TRBD1 or TRBD2 may fit D (5 bases each). Trimming stripped 10 bases from V and 2 bases from J, with 15 bases between. Germline loops: CDR1 SGHTA, CDR2 FQGNSA. The CDR3 loop spans 14 amino acids. CDR3 nucleotides: TGTGCCATTACGTCCGGGACCACCTACAATGAGCAGTTCTTC. It codes for CAITSGTTYNEQFF.

The chain combines TRBV20-1 with TRBJ2-7, with 7 nucleotides matching TRBD1. CDR3 length equals 14 residues. Germline V gives CDR1 DFQATT, CDR2 SNEGSKA (reference sequence). V shed 5 bases and J 4 bases; nucleotides not matched to a gene: 11. The DNA for the CDR3 is TGCAGTGCTCCGGACAGGCGATTCCCATACGAGCAGTACTTC. It translates to CSAPDRRFPYEQYF.

The V and J genes are TRBV5-6 and TRBJ2-5; D remains unclear. Near its end, the DNA agrees better with TRBJ2-1, so the J call may be wrong. The V gene's germline CDR1 is SGHDT and CDR2 YYEEEE. This CDR3 is 13 amino acids long. In nucleotides, the CDR3 is TGTGCCAGCAGCTTACAGCGTCCGGTGGAGCAGTTCTTC. Amino acids: CASSLQRPVEQFF.

This clonotype was observed a few times. V usage is TRBV7-2 and J usage is TRBJ2-3; D possibly matches TRBD1 or TRBD2 (5 bases each). Germline-derived CDR1 and CDR2 are SGHTA and FQGNSA. Trimming stripped 5 bases from V and 5 bases from J, with 11 bases between. The CDR3 length is 13 residues. The DNA for the CDR3 is TGTGCCAGCAGCGAGGGGTGGGGAGATACGCAGTATTTT. Encoded protein: CASSEGWGDTQYF.

This clonotype was recorded a few times. The chain is built from TRBV19 and TRBJ2-7; D may be TRBD1 (7 bases). The CDR3 covers 14 residues. V lost 1 base to trimming and J lost 5 bases, with 12 bases between them. Looked up from germline, CDR1 is LNHDA and CDR2 is SQIVND (reference sequence). CDR3 sequence reads: CASSIGAGGNEQYF. The CDR3 region has the DNA TGTGCCAGTAGTATAGGGGCAGGGGGGAACGAGCAGTACTTC.

This clonotype was counted many times. The chain couples TRBV20-1 to TRBJ1-4; no reliable D call. This CDR3 has 15 amino acids. Per the germline V gene, CDR1 is DFQATT and CDR2 is SNEGSKA (reference sequence). The germline V and J ends were trimmed by 0 bases and 7 bases, with 15 bases remaining between them. CDR3 in DNA: TGCAGTGCTAGAGATCACAGAAGTGCGGCTGAAAAACTGTTTTTT. This gives the protein CSARDHRSAAEKLFF.

This clonotype was seen only a few times. This chain joins TRBV28 and TRBJ1-2; 7 bases align to TRBD1. J lost 2 bases, V lost 4 bases, and 4 bases had no gene match. CDR1 is MDHEN, CDR2 SYDVKM, per germline. This CDR3 spans 14 amino acids. Written as DNA, the CDR3 is TGTGCCAGCAGTTCCGGGACAGAGAACTATGGCTACACCTTC. Translated: CASSSGTENYGYTF.

This clonotype was found a few times. The chain is built from TRBV20-1 and TRBJ1-2; TRBD1 matches at 9 bases. The CDR3 sequence is 15 residues long. Looked up from germline, CDR1 is DFQATT and CDR2 is SNEGSKA (reference sequence). Trimming took 1 base from V and 0 from J; bases not matched to a gene: 3. The CDR3 DNA sequence: TGCAGTGCTAGAGCTCGGACAGGGGCTAACTATGGCTACACCTTC. The encoded protein is CSARARTGANYGYTF.

This clonotype came up a few times. The CDR3 is CASSPQAGDTTGELFF. The CDR3 DNA follows: TGTGCCAGCAGTCCCCAGGCAGGGGATACCACCGGGGAGCTGTTTTTT. This chain links TRBV12-3 or TRBV12-4 with TRBJ2-2; D might be TRBD1 (6 bases). This CDR3 has 16 residues. The V end was cut by 5 bases, the J end by 4 bases, with 17 bases between.

CDR3 region: CASSLLGQHTEAFF. In DNA, the CDR3 is TGTGCCAGCAGTTTATTGGGACAGCACACTGAAGCTTTCTTT. V gene TRBV27 combines with J gene TRBJ1-1; 7 nucleotides align to TRBD1. The V segment lost 1 base and the J segment 3 bases; nucleotides outside the gene matches: 2. CDR1 and CDR2 from the germline V gene are MNHEY and SMNVEV (reference sequence). The CDR3 spans 14 residues.

This clonotype was seen just once. This chain links TRBV27 with TRBJ2-3, with D perhaps matching TRBD1 (5 bases). Trimming left V 0 bases short and J 0 bases short, with 10 bases between. The CDR3 sequence is 16 residues long. Germline CDR1 is MNHEY and CDR2 is SMNVEV (reference sequence). In DNA, the CDR3 is TGTGCCAGCAGTTTATCTAGGACACCCAGCACAGATACGCAGTATTTT. Protein sequence: CASSLSRTPSTDTQYF.

This clonotype came up a few times. This rearrangement joins TRBV7-9 to TRBJ1-2; D might be TRBD1 (5 bases). CDR1 and CDR2 from the germline V gene are SEHNR and FQNEAQ (reference sequence). This CDR3 has 15 residues. Trimming stripped 0 bases from V and 8 bases from J, with 16 bases between. The CDR3 DNA follows: TGTGCCAGCAGCTTAGCGGGAGGAGACAGAAAAGGCTACACCTTC. Translated, it gives CASSLAGGDRKGYTF.

This chain joins TRBV2 and TRBJ2-5; unclear D gene. Germline lookup yields CDR1 SNHLY and CDR2 FYNNEI. V was shortened by 3 bases and J by 4 bases, with 12 bases between the two germline ends. The CDR3 has 14 residues. The CDR3 DNA reads TGTGCCAGCAGTGATCAACGCTCGCCAGAGACCCAGTACTTC. Translating gives CASSDQRSPETQYF. The entire variable domain, with the rest obtained from reference TRBV2 and TRBJ2-5, is as follows: EPEVTQTPSHQVTQMGQEVILRCVPISNHLYFYWYRQILGQKVEFLVSFYNNEISEKSEIFDDQFSVERPDGSNFTLKIRSTKLEDSAMYFCASSDQRSPETQYFGPGTRLLVL.

The V and J genes are TRBV10-3 and TRBJ1-5; D gene ambiguous. Germline assignment: CDR1 ENHRY and CDR2 SYGVKD. This CDR3 region has 13 residues. V shed 0 bases and J shed 6 bases, with 6 bases lying between them. The CDR3 region is CAISESPSQPQHF. The DNA of the CDR3 is TGTGCCATCAGTGAGTCCCCCAGTCAGCCCCAGCATTTT.